This entry lists 12 T cell receptor beta chains sequenced from one sample in a study of blood T cells in healthy people across ages. PCR was performed a second time for about 6 to 12 cycles using a sample-barcoded 5' primer and a J-beta primer mix. TCRdb independently ran MiXCR on the 5' RACE reads; one entry per CDR3 protein. This sample has around 1.5 million distinct CDR3 sequences, with roughly a third found just once. Sequencing used blood. The receptors were sampled from a young woman in good health.

This clonotype was seen a few times. The chain couples TRBV21-1 to TRBJ2-1; the D call in the table, TRBD1, was not verified against the DNA. TRBV21-1 is a listed pseudogene. CDR3 length: 15 amino acids. Written as DNA, the CDR3 is TGTGCCAGCGGGCCGAGGGGGGAGGAAGGCAATGAGCAGTTCTTC. It specifies CASGPRGEEGNEQFF.

This sequence joins TRBV12-3 or TRBV12-4 and TRBJ2-1; 7 bases align to TRBD2. The trim removed 1 base at V and 7 bases at J, leaving 7 bases unmatched. CDR3 length: 15 amino acids. The CDR3, as DNA: TGTGCCAGCAGTTTAGTTGGTGGTAGCGGGAATGAGCAGTTCTTC. It encodes CASSLVGGSGNEQFF.

This clonotype appeared many times. V gene TRBV5-5 combines with J gene TRBJ2-5; 9 bases align to TRBD1. This CDR3 comprises 16 residues. J gave up 5 bases and V 2 bases, and 10 bases lay outside the gene matches. Per the germline V gene, CDR1 is SGHKS and CDR2 is YYEKEE (reference sequence). As DNA, the CDR3 is TGTGCCAGCAGCTTTACAGGGGGCGGGCTGATTGAGACCCAGTACTTC. Translation gives CASSFTGGGLIETQYF.

The V and J genes are TRBV28 and TRBJ2-7; 8 nucleotides agree with TRBD2. The junction had 9 bases not matched to a gene; V was cut back by 3 bases and J by 5 bases. Germline V gene sequence: CDR1 MDHEN, CDR2 SYDVKM. CDR3 length equals 15 residues. Here the CDR3 reads CASSFLGTSADEQYF. The CDR3 DNA reads as TGTGCCAGCAGTTTCTTGGGGACTAGTGCGGACGAGCAGTACTTC.

The chain employs TRBV7-9 and TRBJ1-2, with TRBD1 identical over 11 bases. The V segment lost 5 bases and the J segment 4 bases; nucleotides outside the gene matches: 15. CDR3 length: 18 amino acids. Germline loops: CDR1 SEHNR, CDR2 FQNEAQ (reference sequence). The CDR3 spells CASSPPSLDRGLGYGYTF. CDR3 DNA: TGTGCCAGCAGCCCCCCCTCCTTGGACAGGGGGCTCGGCTATGGCTACACCTTC.

Concerning this clonotype itself: This is likely a read error, given that the CDR3 carries no conserved phenylalanine or tryptophan at its end. The CDR3 DNA is TGTGCCAGCCAGGGACTTGAGCATACGCAGTATGTT. The encoded protein is CASQGLEHTQYV. The chain combines TRBV28 with TRBJ2-3; weak D call: TRBD2 (6 bases). The CDR3 sequence is 12 residues long. The V end was cut by 8 bases, the J end by 7 bases, with 13 bases between. Per the germline V gene, CDR1 is MDHEN and CDR2 is SYDVKM.

The CDR3 loop is CASSVGLAGGLSHEQYF. CDR3 coding DNA: TGCGCCAGCAGCGTGGGACTAGCGGGAGGCCTTTCCCACGAGCAGTACTTC. The V gene is TRBV5-1, the J gene TRBJ2-5, with 15 bases lining up with TRBD2. With the DNA end fitting TRBJ2-7 better, the J assignment may be wrong. The CDR3 totals 17 residues. CDR1 SGHRS and CDR2 YFSETQ come from the germline V gene.

Notes on this clonotype: A much larger clone lies a single base off, so this may be a read error. This chain links TRBV15 with TRBJ2-5; 7 nucleotides match TRBD2. CDR1 is LNHNV, CDR2 YYDKDF, per germline (reference sequence). CDR3 length equals 15 residues. CDR3 in DNA: TGTGCCGCCAGCAGAGATAAGCGGGAATCGGAGACCCAGTACTTC. It yields the protein CAASRDKRESETQYF. Supplemented by reference TRBV15 and TRBJ2-5, the full variable domain reads DAMVIQNPRYQVTQFGKPVTLSCSQTLNHNVMYWYQQKSSQAPKLLFHYYDKDFNNEADTPDNFQSRRPNTSFCFLDIRSPGLGDTAMYLCAASRDKRESETQYFGPGTRLLVL.

The gene calls are TRBV10-3 and TRBJ1-1; tentatively, D is TRBD1 (6 bases). The CDR3 loop spans 15 amino acids. Trimming took off 0 bases at V and 5 bases at J, with 13 bases between the two ends. Germline assignment: CDR1 ENHRY and CDR2 SYGVKD. The CDR3 DNA is TGTGCCATCAGTGAGTCAGCTGGGGGCCGAACTGAAGCTTTCTTT. This encodes CAISESAGGRTEAFF.

This clonotype occurred once. The germline gene is not matched at one end of the junction; a read error may be the cause. This sequence joins TRBV5-1 and TRBJ2-5; D tentatively fits TRBD1 or TRBD2 (5 bases each). The J call may be incorrect, as the DNA end agrees better with TRBJ2-7. Germline CDR1 reads SGHRS; CDR2 reads YFSETQ. The CDR3 is 15 amino acids. In nucleotides, the CDR3 is TGCGCCAGCGGCTTGAAGCCGGGACGGACCTACGAGCAGTACTTC. Translation: CASGLKPGRTYEQYF.

This clonotype was found many times. V and J are TRBV7-2 and TRBJ2-1; D remains ambiguous. Trimming left V 0 bases short and J 10 bases short, with 7 bases between. The germline V gene encodes CDR1 SGHTA and CDR2 FQGNSA. CDR3 length equals 12 residues. The CDR3 loop is CASSLAPSEQFF. The CDR3 DNA is TGTGCCAGCAGCTTAGCCCCGTCGGAGCAGTTCTTC.

The chain combines TRBV28 with TRBJ2-3; the match to TRBD2 covers 8 bases. Germline V gives CDR1 MDHEN, CDR2 SYDVKM. The ends lost 4 bases at V and 5 bases at J; junction bases unmatched: 11. This CDR3 spans 16 amino acids. The CDR3 region is CASSSTAGVKLDTQYF. The CDR3 DNA follows: TGTGCCAGCAGTTCCACAGCGGGAGTCAAGTTAGATACGCAGTATTTT.